This T cell receptor (beta chain) was identified in a study of beta chain features in type 1 diabetes. General observations from the study: A potential PCR bias toward shorter templates would be equal in patient and control samples.

The entirety of the isolated RNA underwent reverse transcription, so expressed TCRB transcripts were sequenced. The repertoire was sequenced with immunoSEQ multiplex PCR; TCRdb's copy has only in-frame clones and lacks some. The sample includes roughly 380,000 clones, around 19% of them seen just once. The collection from each donor was one heparinised blood draw averaging roughly 100 mL. CD4+ naive, central memory, regulatory and stem cell-like memory cells were sorted via CD45RO/CCR7/CD25/CD127/CD95/CD27. Every sorted population was more than 95% pure. The trim removed 6 bases at V and 5 bases at J, leaving 8 bases unmatched. CDR1 and CDR2 from the germline V gene are SGHAT and FQDESV (reference sequence). This CDR3 is 15 amino acids long. A word on this clone: Its antigen remains unknown.

Sequenced input: naive CD4+ T cells from blood. The sequence derives from a woman younger than 35 in good health. The chain uses TRBV11-1 and TRBJ2-7; 12 bases agree with TRBD2. The CDR3 region is CASRYGGLAGNEQYF. The DNA for the CDR3 is TGTGCCAGCAGGTACGGCGGACTAGCGGGAAACGAGCAGTACTTC.